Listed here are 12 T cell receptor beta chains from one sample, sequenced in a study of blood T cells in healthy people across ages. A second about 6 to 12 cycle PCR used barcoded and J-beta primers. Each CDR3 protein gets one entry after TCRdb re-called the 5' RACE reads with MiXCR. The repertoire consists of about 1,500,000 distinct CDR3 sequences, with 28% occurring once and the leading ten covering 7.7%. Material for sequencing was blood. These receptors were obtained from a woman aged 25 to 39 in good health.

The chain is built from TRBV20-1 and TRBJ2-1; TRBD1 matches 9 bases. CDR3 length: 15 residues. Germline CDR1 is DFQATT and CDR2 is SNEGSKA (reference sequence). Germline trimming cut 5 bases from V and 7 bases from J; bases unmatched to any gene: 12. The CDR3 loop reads CSAQPRTGVGNEQFF. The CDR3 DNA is TGCAGTGCTCAACCCCGGACAGGGGTCGGGAATGAGCAGTTCTTC.

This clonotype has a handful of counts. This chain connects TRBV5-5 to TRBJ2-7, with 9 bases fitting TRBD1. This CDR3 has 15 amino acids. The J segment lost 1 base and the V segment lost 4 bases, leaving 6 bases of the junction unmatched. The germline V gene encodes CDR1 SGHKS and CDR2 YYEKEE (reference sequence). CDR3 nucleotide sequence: TGTGCCAGCAGCCGCCCGGACAGGGGTTCCTACGAGCAGTACTTC. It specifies CASSRPDRGSYEQYF.

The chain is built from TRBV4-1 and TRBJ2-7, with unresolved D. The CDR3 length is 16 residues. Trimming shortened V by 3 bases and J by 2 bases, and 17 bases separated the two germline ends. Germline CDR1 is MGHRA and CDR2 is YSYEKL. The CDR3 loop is CASSQLQEPPTYEQYF. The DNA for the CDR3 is TGCGCCAGCAGCCAGCTTCAGGAGCCCCCAACCTACGAGCAGTACTTC.

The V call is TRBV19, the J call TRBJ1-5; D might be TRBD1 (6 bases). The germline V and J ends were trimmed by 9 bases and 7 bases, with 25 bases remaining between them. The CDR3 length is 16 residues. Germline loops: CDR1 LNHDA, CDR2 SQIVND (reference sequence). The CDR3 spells CASHPIGHGGRQPQHF. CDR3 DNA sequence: TGTGCCAGCCACCCTATTGGGCACGGGGGGCGACAGCCCCAGCATTTT.

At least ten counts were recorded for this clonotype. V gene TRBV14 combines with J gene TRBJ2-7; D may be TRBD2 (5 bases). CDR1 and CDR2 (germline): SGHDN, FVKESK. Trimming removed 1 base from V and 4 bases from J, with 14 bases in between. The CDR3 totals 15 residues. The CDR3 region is CASSQVNPSWYEQYF. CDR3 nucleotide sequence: TGTGCCAGCAGCCAAGTAAACCCTAGCTGGTACGAGCAGTACTTC.

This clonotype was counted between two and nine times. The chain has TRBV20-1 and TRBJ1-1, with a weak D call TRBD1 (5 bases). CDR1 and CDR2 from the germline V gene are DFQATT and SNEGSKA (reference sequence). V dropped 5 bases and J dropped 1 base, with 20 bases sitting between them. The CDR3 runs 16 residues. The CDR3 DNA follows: TGCAGTGCTCCTATCGGGGGAGCAGGGTCGAACACTGAAGCTTTCTTT. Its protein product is CSAPIGGAGSNTEAFF.

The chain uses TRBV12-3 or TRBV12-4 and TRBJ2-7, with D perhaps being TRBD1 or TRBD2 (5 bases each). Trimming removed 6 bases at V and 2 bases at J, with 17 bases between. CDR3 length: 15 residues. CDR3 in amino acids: CASRGPGTETYEQYF. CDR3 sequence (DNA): TGTGCCAGCAGAGGCCCCGGGACCGAGACCTACGAGCAGTACTTC.

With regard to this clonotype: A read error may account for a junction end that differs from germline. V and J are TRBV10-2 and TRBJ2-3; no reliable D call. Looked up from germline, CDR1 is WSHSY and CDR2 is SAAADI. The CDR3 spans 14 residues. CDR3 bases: TGCGCCAGCAGCTACGGCTTTAGCACAGATGCGCAGTATTTT. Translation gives CASSYGFSTDAQYF.

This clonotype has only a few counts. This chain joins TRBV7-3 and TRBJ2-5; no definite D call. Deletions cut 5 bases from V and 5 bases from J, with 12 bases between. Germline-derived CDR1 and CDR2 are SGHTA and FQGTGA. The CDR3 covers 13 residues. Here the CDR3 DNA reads TGTGCCAGCAGCGTCGGCCCGACGGAGACCCAGTACTTC. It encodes CASSVGPTETQYF. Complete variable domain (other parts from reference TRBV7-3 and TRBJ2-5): GAGVSQTPSNKVTEKGKYVELRCDPISGHTALYWYRQSLGQGPEFLIYFQGTGAADDSGLPNDRFFAVRPEGSVSTLKIQRTERGDSAVYLCASSVGPTETQYFGPGTRLLVL.

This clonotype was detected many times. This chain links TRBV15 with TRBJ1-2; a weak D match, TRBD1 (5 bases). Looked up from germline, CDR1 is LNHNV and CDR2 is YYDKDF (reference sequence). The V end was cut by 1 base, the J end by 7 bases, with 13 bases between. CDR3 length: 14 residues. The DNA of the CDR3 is TGTGCCACCAGCAGAGTTGCAGGGTGGCGTGGCTACACCTTC. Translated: CATSRVAGWRGYTF.

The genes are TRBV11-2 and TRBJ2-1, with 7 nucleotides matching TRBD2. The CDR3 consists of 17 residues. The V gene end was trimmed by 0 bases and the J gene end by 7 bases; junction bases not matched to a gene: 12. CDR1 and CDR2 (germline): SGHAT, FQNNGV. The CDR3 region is CASSLDLFPGGGNEQFF. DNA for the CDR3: TGTGCCAGCAGCTTAGATCTATTTCCGGGGGGTGGGAATGAGCAGTTCTTC.

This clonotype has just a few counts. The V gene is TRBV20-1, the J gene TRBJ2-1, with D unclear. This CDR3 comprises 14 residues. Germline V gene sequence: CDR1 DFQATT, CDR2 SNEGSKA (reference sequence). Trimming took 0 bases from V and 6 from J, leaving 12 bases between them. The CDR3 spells CSARESTLGNEQFF. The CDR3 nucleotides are TGCAGTGCTAGAGAGAGCACCCTGGGCAATGAGCAGTTCTTC.